A selection of T cell receptor beta chains follows, all from one sample in a study of shared clonotypes between healthy human individuals. The table came from immunoSEQ multiplex PCR; TCRdb's copy has only in-frame clones and leaves some out. The table lists some 980,000 clones, less than 85% of them singletons. Sequencing input: memory CD4+ T cells sorted from blood. The receptors originated from a man aged 18 to 29 in good health. Both conserved end residues are part of each CDR3. D genes are given only for firm matches. Where a row states a size, it is once, few, many or the class of an expanded clone; other rows omit it.

j_gene: TRBJ2-7
len: 17
v_gene: TRBV6-4
abundance: -
d_gene: -
CDR3nt: TGTGCCAGCAGTGACTCCATATGGACCGAAGTTACCTACGAGCAGTACTTC
CDR3aa: CASSDSIWTEVTYEQYF

j_gene: TRBJ1-4
len: 15
v_gene: TRBV2
abundance: -
d_gene: -
CDR3nt: TGTGCCAGCACCCTGACAGGTGCAACTAATGAAAAACTGTTTTTT
CDR3aa: CASTLTGATNEKLFF

j_gene: TRBJ1-2
len: 15
v_gene: TRBV6-6
abundance: -
d_gene: -
CDR3nt: TGTGCCAGCAGACCCGGGGGAGGATTCCGGTATGGCTACACCTTC
CDR3aa: CASRPGGGFRYGYTF

j_gene: TRBJ1-2
len: 14
v_gene: TRBV30
abundance: -
d_gene: TRBD1
CDR3nt: TGTGCCTGGAGTGTGCTGACAGGGAACTATGGCTACACCTTC
CDR3aa: CAWSVLTGNYGYTF

j_gene: TRBJ1-2
len: 13
v_gene: TRBV30
abundance: -
d_gene: -
CDR3nt: TGTGCCTGGAGGGGTGTTAACAACTATGGCTACACCTTC
CDR3aa: CAWRGVNNYGYTF

j_gene: TRBJ2-2
len: 13
v_gene: TRBV10-3
abundance: once
d_gene: -
CDR3nt: TGTGCCATCTCCATGGGGAACACCGGGGAGCTGTTTTTT
CDR3aa: CAISMGNTGELFF

j_gene: TRBJ2-2
len: 14
v_gene: TRBV7-6
abundance: -
d_gene: -
CDR3nt: TGTGCCAGCAGCTTAGCAGAAAACACCGGGGAGCTGTTTTTT
CDR3aa: CASSLAENTGELFF

j_gene: TRBJ2-5
len: 15
v_gene: TRBV6-1
abundance: -
d_gene: TRBD2
CDR3nt: TGTGCCAGCTCACCACGGGAGGGGATCCAAGAGACCCAGTACTTC
CDR3aa: CASSPREGIQETQYF

j_gene: TRBJ2-3
len: 17
v_gene: TRBV7-2
abundance: -
d_gene: TRBD1
CDR3nt: TGTGCCAGCAGCTTAGGGGGCGACAGGGTACTAGCAGATACGCAGTATTTT
CDR3aa: CASSLGGDRVLADTQYF

j_gene: TRBJ1-2
len: 17
v_gene: TRBV10-1
abundance: -
d_gene: -
CDR3nt: TGCGCCAGCCGTCCCGAGGGAGGGTTCCCCCCTAACTATGGCTACACCTTC
CDR3aa: CASRPEGGFPPNYGYTF

j_gene: TRBJ1-6
len: 16
v_gene: TRBV9
abundance: -
d_gene: -
CDR3nt: TGTGCCAGCAGCGACCTCATACGGGGAGTCAATTCACCCCTCCACTTT
CDR3aa: CASSDLIRGVNSPLHF

j_gene: TRBJ2-7
len: 12
v_gene: TRBV30
abundance: -
d_gene: TRBD1
CDR3nt: TGTGCCTGGAGTGTAGGTCGGGGACAGGGTAACTTC
CDR3aa: CAWSVGRGQGNF

j_gene: TRBJ1-1
len: 14
v_gene: TRBV19
abundance: -
d_gene: TRBD1
CDR3nt: TGTGCCAGTTTAACAGGGGGCCATAACACTGAAGCTTTCTTT
CDR3aa: CASLTGGHNTEAFF

j_gene: TRBJ1-1
len: 13
v_gene: TRBV2
abundance: -
d_gene: -
CDR3nt: TGTGCCAGCAGTGAGGAGTCGAACACTGAAGCTTTCTTT
CDR3aa: CASSEESNTEAFF

j_gene: TRBJ2-5
len: 17
v_gene: TRBV4-2
abundance: -
d_gene: TRBD2
CDR3nt: TGTGCCAGCAGCCAAGATACTAGCGGGGGGGCTGGGGAGACCCAGTACTTC
CDR3aa: CASSQDTSGGAGETQYF

j_gene: TRBJ2-7
len: 14
v_gene: TRBV10-3
abundance: -
d_gene: TRBD1
CDR3nt: TGTGCCATCAGTAACAGGGGAGCTACCTACGAGCAGTACTTC
CDR3aa: CAISNRGATYEQYF

j_gene: TRBJ2-7
len: 15
v_gene: TRBV28
abundance: few
d_gene: TRBD1
CDR3nt: TGTGCCAGCACCACCGGAGGGACAGGGGGCCACGAGCAGTACTTC
CDR3aa: CASTTGGTGGHEQYF

j_gene: TRBJ1-5
len: 14
v_gene: TRBV18
abundance: -
d_gene: TRBD1
CDR3nt: TGTGCCAGCTCAAAATCAGGGGGAAATCAGCCCCAGCATTTT
CDR3aa: CASSKSGGNQPQHF

j_gene: TRBJ2-5
len: 15
v_gene: TRBV18
abundance: few
d_gene: -
CDR3nt: TGTGCCAGCTCACCCACCCCGGGGAGAGGGGAGACCCAGTACTTC
CDR3aa: CASSPTPGRGETQYF

j_gene: TRBJ1-6
len: 16
v_gene: TRBV19
abundance: -
d_gene: -
CDR3nt: TGTGCCAGTACTCCGGAACTATTGAATTCGGGTTCACCCCTCCACTTT
CDR3aa: CASTPELLNSGSPLHF

j_gene: TRBJ1-2
len: 15
v_gene: TRBV18
abundance: -
d_gene: -
CDR3nt: TGTGCCAGCTCACCACAGCCCCGGCCCGTTTATGGCTACACCTTC
CDR3aa: CASSPQPRPVYGYTF

j_gene: TRBJ2-7
len: 15
v_gene: TRBV9
abundance: -
d_gene: TRBD1
CDR3nt: TGTGCCAGCAGCCCCATGGGGGACAGGGGGAACGAGCAGTACTTC
CDR3aa: CASSPMGDRGNEQYF

j_gene: TRBJ2-1
len: 13
v_gene: TRBV6-5
abundance: once
d_gene: TRBD2
CDR3nt: TGTGCCAGCAGCCTCACTAGCGGCGGGTTCCGGTTCTTC
CDR3aa: CASSLTSGGFRFF

j_gene: TRBJ2-1
len: 15
v_gene: TRBV5-1
abundance: -
d_gene: -
CDR3nt: TGCGCCAGCAGCTCAGGACAGAGCTCCTACAATGAGCAGTTCTTC
CDR3aa: CASSSGQSSYNEQFF

j_gene: TRBJ2-3
len: 15
v_gene: TRBV10-2
abundance: -
d_gene: -
CDR3nt: TGCGCCAGCAGGACGCAGCGGCAAGTCATTGATACGCAGTATTTT
CDR3aa: CASRTQRQVIDTQYF

j_gene: TRBJ1-2
len: 13
v_gene: TRBV18
abundance: few
d_gene: -
CDR3nt: TGTGCCAGCTCAGGCGGGACCGATTATGGCTACACCTTC
CDR3aa: CASSGGTDYGYTF

j_gene: TRBJ1-1
len: 14
v_gene: TRBV5-4
abundance: -
d_gene: -
CDR3nt: TGTGCCAGCAGACAGGGTGGTGGGTGGACTGAAGCTTTCTTT
CDR3aa: CASRQGGGWTEAFF

j_gene: TRBJ1-4
len: 14
v_gene: TRBV19
abundance: -
d_gene: -
CDR3nt: TGTGCCAGTAGACAGACAGTAACTAGTGAAAAACTGTTTTTT
CDR3aa: CASRQTVTSEKLFF

j_gene: TRBJ2-1
len: 17
v_gene: TRBV28
abundance: -
d_gene: TRBD2
CDR3nt: TGTGCCAGCAGTCGGACTCTAGCGGGGGGGCCCTACAATGAGCAGTTCTTC
CDR3aa: CASSRTLAGGPYNEQFF

j_gene: TRBJ1-3
len: 14
v_gene: TRBV6-5
abundance: -
d_gene: TRBD1
CDR3nt: TGTGCCAGCAGTTACTCAAAGGGGGCAGACACCATATATTTT
CDR3aa: CASSYSKGADTIYF

j_gene: TRBJ2-3
len: 14
v_gene: TRBV19
abundance: -
d_gene: -
CDR3nt: TGTGCCAGTAGTGGCAAGGGCAGCACAGATACGCAGTATTTT
CDR3aa: CASSGKGSTDTQYF

j_gene: TRBJ2-1
len: 16
v_gene: TRBV7-2
abundance: -
d_gene: TRBD2
CDR3nt: TGTGCCAGCAGCCCCCCGGGACTAGCGGGCGTCAATGAGCAGTTCTTC
CDR3aa: CASSPPGLAGVNEQFF

j_gene: TRBJ1-5
len: 14
v_gene: TRBV14
abundance: -
d_gene: -
CDR3nt: TGTGCCAGCAGCCAAGACGGTAGCAATCAGCCCCAGCATTTT
CDR3aa: CASSQDGSNQPQHF

j_gene: TRBJ2-1
len: 16
v_gene: TRBV11-2
abundance: -
d_gene: -
CDR3nt: TGTGCCAGCAGCCCACGACGTGCGCGGCTAAACAATGAGCAGTTCTTC
CDR3aa: CASSPRRARLNNEQFF

j_gene: TRBJ2-5
len: 15
v_gene: TRBV19
abundance: few
d_gene: TRBD1
CDR3nt: TGTGCCAGTAGACACGCTTCGACAGGGCCAGAGACCCAGTACTTC
CDR3aa: CASRHASTGPETQYF

j_gene: TRBJ2-3
len: 18
v_gene: TRBV11-2
abundance: -
d_gene: TRBD2
CDR3nt: TGTGCCAGCAGCTTAGAACGGGGGGGGACCCCTTCCCTTAGTACGCAGTATTTT
CDR3aa: CASSLERGGTPSLSTQYF

j_gene: TRBJ1-1
len: 14
v_gene: TRBV11-2
abundance: -
d_gene: TRBD1
CDR3nt: TGTGCCAGCAGCCCCCTAAGGGGGACAGGGGAAGCTTTCTTT
CDR3aa: CASSPLRGTGEAFF

j_gene: TRBJ2-3
len: 16
v_gene: TRBV28
abundance: -
d_gene: TRBD2
CDR3nt: TGTGCCAGCAGCTCCCCCAGCGGGGGGTTTTTGGATACGCAGTATTTT
CDR3aa: CASSSPSGGFLDTQYF

j_gene: TRBJ1-2
len: 13
v_gene: TRBV6-4
abundance: -
d_gene: TRBD1
CDR3nt: TGTGCCAGCAAAAGGACAGGGAACAGTGGCTACACCTTC
CDR3aa: CASKRTGNSGYTF

j_gene: TRBJ2-7
len: 15
v_gene: TRBV4-1
abundance: -
d_gene: TRBD2
CDR3nt: TGCGCCAGCAGCCAGGGAGGACTAGCAGCCTACAAGCAGTACTTC
CDR3aa: CASSQGGLAAYKQYF

j_gene: TRBJ2-7
len: 15
v_gene: TRBV11-2
abundance: -
d_gene: -
CDR3nt: TGTGCCAGCAGCTTAGGTGGCAGGGGATCCTACGAGCAGTACTTC
CDR3aa: CASSLGGRGSYEQYF

j_gene: TRBJ2-2
len: 15
v_gene: TRBV9
abundance: -
d_gene: -
CDR3nt: TGTGCCAGCAGCGTAGGAACAGAGGCGACTGGGGAGCTGTTTTTT
CDR3aa: CASSVGTEATGELFF

j_gene: TRBJ1-3
len: 16
v_gene: TRBV5-6
abundance: -
d_gene: -
CDR3nt: TGTGCCAGCAGCTTGGATCGCAGGACCTCTGGAAACACCATATATTTT
CDR3aa: CASSLDRRTSGNTIYF

j_gene: TRBJ2-5
len: 14
v_gene: TRBV18
abundance: -
d_gene: -
CDR3nt: TGTGCCAGCTCACCACTTACCGGAGAAGAGACCCAGTACTTC
CDR3aa: CASSPLTGEETQYF

j_gene: TRBJ2-6
len: 16
v_gene: TRBV6-5
abundance: -
d_gene: -
CDR3nt: TGTGCCAGCAGTTACGGTTCGGGGACTGGGGCCAACGTCCTGACTTTC
CDR3aa: CASSYGSGTGANVLTF

j_gene: TRBJ1-5
len: 13
v_gene: TRBV6-1
abundance: -
d_gene: -
CDR3nt: TGTGCCAGCGGGCAGGCTAGCAATCAGCCCCAGCATTTT
CDR3aa: CASGQASNQPQHF

j_gene: TRBJ1-1
len: 12
v_gene: TRBV27
abundance: few
d_gene: -
CDR3nt: TGTGCCAGCAGTTTCCTTCAGGGTGAAGCTTTCTTT
CDR3aa: CASSFLQGEAFF

j_gene: TRBJ2-1
len: 14
v_gene: TRBV6-5
abundance: -
d_gene: TRBD2
CDR3nt: TGTGCCAGCAGGACTAGCGGGATCTACAATGAGCAGTTCTTC
CDR3aa: CASRTSGIYNEQFF

j_gene: TRBJ1-1
len: 15
v_gene: TRBV5-1
abundance: -
d_gene: -
CDR3nt: TGCGCCAGCAGCCCGGGATGGAGGGACAACACTGAAGCTTTCTTT
CDR3aa: CASSPGWRDNTEAFF

j_gene: TRBJ1-6
len: 13
v_gene: TRBV29-1
abundance: -
d_gene: -
CDR3nt: TGCAGCGTTCAGCAGGGCCCTAATTCACCCCTCCACTTT
CDR3aa: CSVQQGPNSPLHF

j_gene: TRBJ1-4
len: 15
v_gene: TRBV11-2
abundance: -
d_gene: -
CDR3nt: TGTGCCAGCAGCGAAATGGGTCTTTATGATGAAAAACTGTTTTTT
CDR3aa: CASSEMGLYDEKLFF

j_gene: TRBJ2-4
len: 16
v_gene: TRBV11-2
abundance: few
d_gene: -
CDR3nt: TGTGCCAGCAGCTTAGGACAGGATAAAGGGGCGAACATTCAGTACTTC
CDR3aa: CASSLGQDKGANIQYF

j_gene: TRBJ1-5
len: 12
v_gene: TRBV7-2
abundance: -
d_gene: -
CDR3nt: TGTGCCAGCAACCTAGGGGGGCAGCCCCAGCATTTT
CDR3aa: CASNLGGQPQHF

j_gene: TRBJ1-6
len: 12
v_gene: TRBV11-2
abundance: few
d_gene: -
CDR3nt: TGTGCCAGCAGCTTCAGTAATTCACCCCTCCACTTT
CDR3aa: CASSFSNSPLHF

j_gene: TRBJ1-2
len: 10
v_gene: TRBV20-1
abundance: -
d_gene: -
CDR3nt: TGCAGTGCTAGAGACAATGGCTACACCTTC
CDR3aa: CSARDNGYTF